These 18 T cell receptor beta chains share one sample of origin, sequenced in a study of glioma-infiltrating T cells. The iRepertoire nested amplicon-rescue multiplex PCR amplified TCR alpha and beta CDR3s from RNA. MiXCR, applied by TCRdb to the multiplex PCR reads, yields one record per CDR3 protein. Among around 100,000 distinct CDR3 sequences listed, 25% to 30% were seen once. The specimen was glioma tissue, nonneoplastic brain tissue, or PBMCs (not recorded which). The receptor set was obtained from a human donor with low-grade glioma or glioblastoma, undergoing nonglioma brain surgery, or in good health (not recorded which).

The gene calls are TRBV12-3 or TRBV12-4 and TRBJ2-1; D not certain. The CDR3 is made up of 12 amino acids. V lost 4 bases and J 10 bases, leaving 11 bases between the germline ends. As DNA, the CDR3 is TGTGCCAGCAGTTCGGGCTTTGGCGAGCAGTTCTTC. Its protein product is CASSSGFGEQFF.

This rearrangement joins TRBV28 to TRBJ1-5; 7 positions agree with TRBD1. Trimming at V came to 11 bases and at J to 6 bases, leaving 13 bases not matched to a gene. This CDR3 has 14 amino acids. The germline V gene encodes CDR1 MDHEN and CDR2 SYDVKM. For the CDR3, the DNA is TGTGCCTGGAGTAACCGACAGGGAAGTCAGCCCCAGCATTTT. It is translated as CAWSNRQGSQPQHF.

This clonotype came up many times. J is TRBJ2-7 and V is TRBV28, with 15 bases that match TRBD2. Germline V gene data show CDR1 as MDHEN and CDR2 as SYDVKM. The junction had 12 bases not matched to a gene; V was cut back by 6 bases and J by 6 bases. The CDR3 is 17 residues long. The CDR3 coding sequence is TGTGCCAGCAGCCACGGACTAGCGGGGGGGCGGGGCGCCGAGCAGTACTTC. Encoded protein: CASSHGLAGGRGAEQYF.

This clonotype was counted at least ten times. This rearrangement joins TRBV7-2 to TRBJ2-1; tentatively, D is TRBD1 (5 bases). CDR1 and CDR2 (germline): SGHTA, FQGNSA. The length of the CDR3 is 16 residues. Between the trimmed V and J ends, which lost 3 bases and 0 bases, there was a span of 12 bases. The CDR3 protein is CASSFTGHSSYNEQFF. The CDR3 DNA reads as TGTGCCAGCAGCTTCACTGGACACAGCTCCTACAATGAGCAGTTCTTC.

This clonotype was seen repeatedly, ten times or more. The V call is TRBV4-3, the J call TRBJ2-3, with 9 bases fitting TRBD2. The CDR3 is 14 amino acids. Germline V gene data show CDR1 as LGHNA and CDR2 as YSLEER. Germline trimming cut 11 bases from V and 3 bases from J; bases unmatched to any gene: 9. The CDR3 DNA reads as TGCGCCGGCTGGTGCGGGGGGGCAACAGATACGCAGTATTTT. Protein sequence: CAGWCGGATDTQYF.

This clonotype was observed a single time. Being one base from a much bigger clone, this may be a read error. This chain uses TRBV6-1 with TRBJ2-5, with D tentatively TRBD1 (5 bases). Germline V lookup: CDR1 MNHNS, CDR2 SASEGT. The CDR3 contains 14 residues. Here the CDR3 DNA reads TGTGCCAGCAGCCCGGACACCACCCAACAGACCCAGTACTTC. It encodes CASSPDTTQQTQYF.

The genes are TRBV2 and TRBJ2-3; D is ambiguous. Germline V gene sequence: CDR1 SNHLY, CDR2 FYNNEI. V was cut by 0 bases and J by 4 bases, with 5 bases left in between. The CDR3 extends over 13 amino acids. The CDR3 sequence: CASSEAPPDTQYF. DNA of the CDR3: TGTGCCAGCAGTGAAGCGCCGCCAGATACGCAGTATTTT.

This clonotype was found many times. The V gene is TRBV12-3 or TRBV12-4, the J gene TRBJ2-7; 8 positions match TRBD1. The CDR3 runs to 15 residues. Trimming removed 8 bases from V and 2 bases from J; junction bases left unmatched: 11. CDR3 sequence: CASRSDGQGTYEQYF. CDR3 DNA: TGTGCCAGCCGGAGTGATGGACAGGGCACCTACGAGCAGTACTTC.

This clonotype was detected ten times or more. The chain has TRBV6-7 and TRBJ2-1; no definite D call. TRBV6-7 is known as an ORF, though its function is uncertain. CDR3 size: 14 residues. Trimming took off 11 bases at V and 1 base at J, with 15 bases between the two ends. The CDR3 DNA is TGTGCCCGTGCGAAGCGACGATCCTACAATGAGCAGTTCTTC. Translation gives CARAKRRSYNEQFF.

This clonotype was detected many times. This chain links TRBV6-1 with TRBJ2-5; 14 bases fit TRBD2. The junction had 5 bases not matched to a gene; V was cut back by 6 bases and J by 5 bases. Germline V lookup: CDR1 MNHNS, CDR2 SASEGT. The CDR3 has 15 residues. As DNA, the CDR3 is TGTGCCAGCAGGACTAGCGGGGGGGCCGATGAGACCCAGTACTTC. Translating it yields CASRTSGGADETQYF.

In its sample, this clonotype was seen many times. This CDR3 is CASSFSRDNTEAFF. For the CDR3, the DNA is TGTGCCAGCAGTTTTTCCCGGGACAACACTGAAGCTTTCTTT. The chain joins TRBV6-1 to TRBJ1-1; tentative D call: TRBD1 (5 bases). Trimming shortened V by 5 bases and J by 2 bases, and 12 bases separated the two germline ends. The germline CDR1 and CDR2 sequences are MNHNS and SASEGT. This CDR3 region has 14 residues.

On this clonotype: Its ends do not fully match the called genes, so a read error is possible. The chain employs TRBV5-1 and TRBJ2-1, with D perhaps matching TRBD1 (5 bases). This CDR3 is 14 amino acids long. Germline CDR1 is SGHRS and CDR2 is YFSETQ. The CDR3 is CASGLGELYNEQFF. The CDR3 bases are TGCGCCAGCGGCTTAGGGGAACTCTACAATGAGCAGTTCTTC.

This clonotype was seen only a few times. The gene calls are TRBV29-1 and TRBJ1-2, with D possibly being TRBD1 (5 bases). Germline V gene sequence: CDR1 SQVTM, CDR2 ANQGSEA. The CDR3 extends over 12 amino acids. Trimming took off 7 bases at V and 8 bases at J, with 17 bases between the two ends. In DNA, the CDR3 is TGCAGCGGATCAGGGCCCTCTGAGGGCTACACCTTC. Translated, it gives CSGSGPSEGYTF.

Notes on this clonotype: A read error is possible here, since a much larger clone lies one base away. The chain joins TRBV29-1 to TRBJ1-1; perhaps TRBD1 as D (5 bases). Germline V gives CDR1 SQVTM, CDR2 ANQGSEA. This CDR3 is built from 13 residues. This chain's CDR3 is CSVDSRGGTGAFF. CDR3 coding DNA: TGCAGCGTTGACTCGCGAGGCGGGACTGGAGCTTTCTTT.

This clonotype was detected only a few times. This chain connects TRBV7-2 to TRBJ2-3; D is unresolved. In germline, CDR1 is SGHTA, CDR2 FQGNSA. Trimming shortened V by 2 bases and J by 2 bases, and 14 bases separated the two germline ends. This CDR3 is built from 16 residues. CDR3 in amino acids: CASSLILFSTTDTQYF. Here the CDR3 DNA reads TGTGCCAGCAGCTTAATCCTATTCTCTACCACAGATACGCAGTATTTT. Complete variable domain (other parts from reference TRBV7-2 and TRBJ2-3): GAGVSQSPSNKVTEKGKDVELRCDPISGHTALYWYRQSLGQGLEFLIYFQGNSAPDKSGLPSDRFSAERTGGSVSTLTIQRTQQEDSAVYLCASSLILFSTTDTQYFGPGTRLTVL.

Note on this clonotype: The germline gene is not matched at one end of the junction; a read error may be the cause. This sequence joins TRBV29-1 and TRBJ2-7; TRBD2 might be the D (5 bases). This CDR3 has 13 residues. The germline V gene has CDR1 SQVTM and CDR2 ANQGSEA. CDR3 protein: CSVESVKDYKQYF. The CDR3 DNA sequence: TGCAGCGTTGAATCGGTGAAAGACTACAAGCAGTACTTC.

This clonotype showed up many times. The chain employs TRBV7-9 and TRBJ1-6; tentatively, D is TRBD1 (5 bases). The V gene's germline CDR1 is SEHNR and CDR2 FQNEAQ (reference sequence). This CDR3 region has 15 residues. V lost 3 bases and J 7 bases, leaving 13 bases between the germline ends. The CDR3 sequence: CASSFQGVGNSPLHF. DNA for the CDR3: TGTGCCAGCAGCTTCCAGGGTGTAGGGAATTCACCCCTCCACTTT.

Many counts were recorded for this clonotype. The CDR3 reads CASSSINYGYTF. The CDR3 DNA reads as TGTGCCAGCAGTTCAATTAACTATGGCTACACCTTC. The rearrangement joins TRBV6-1 to TRBJ1-2; D is ambiguous. The germline CDR1 and CDR2 sequences are MNHNS and SASEGT. V was shortened by 5 bases and J by 1 base, with 5 bases between the two germline ends. The CDR3 has 12 amino acids.